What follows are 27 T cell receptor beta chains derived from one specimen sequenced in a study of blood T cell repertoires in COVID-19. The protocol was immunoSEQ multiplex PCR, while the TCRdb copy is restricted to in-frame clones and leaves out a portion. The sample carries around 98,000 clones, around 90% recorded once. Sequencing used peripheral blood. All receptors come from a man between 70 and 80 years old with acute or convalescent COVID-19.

DNA of the CDR3: TGTGCCAGCAGCTTTAAAGCGGGGGCCCTTTACAATGAGCAGTTCTTC. Amino acids: CASSFKAGALYNEQFF. This rearrangement joins TRBV5-6 to TRBJ2-1, with 8 bases that match TRBD2. With V trimmed by 2 bases and J by 4 bases, 8 bases remained unmatched. The CDR3 is made up of 16 amino acids. Germline CDR1 and CDR2: SGHDT and YYEEEE.

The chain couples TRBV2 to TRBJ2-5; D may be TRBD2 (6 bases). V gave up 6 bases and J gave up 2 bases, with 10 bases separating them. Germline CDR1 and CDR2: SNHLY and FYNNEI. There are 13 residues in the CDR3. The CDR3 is CASRRGTQETQYF. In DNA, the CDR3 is TGTGCCAGCAGACGCGGGACTCAAGAGACCCAGTACTTC.

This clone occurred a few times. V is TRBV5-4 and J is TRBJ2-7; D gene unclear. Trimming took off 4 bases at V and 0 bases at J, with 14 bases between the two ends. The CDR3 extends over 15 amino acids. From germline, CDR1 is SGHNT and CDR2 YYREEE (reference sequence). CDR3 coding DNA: TGTGCCAGCAGCCTTAGACGGGTGAGCTCCTACGAGCAGTACTTC. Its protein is CASSLRRVSSYEQYF.

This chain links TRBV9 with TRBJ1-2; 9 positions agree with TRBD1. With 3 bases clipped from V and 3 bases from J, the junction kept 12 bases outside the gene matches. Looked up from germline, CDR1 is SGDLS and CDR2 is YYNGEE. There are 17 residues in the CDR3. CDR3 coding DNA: TGTGCCAGCAGCGAACCTGTCGGGACAGGGTATCACTATGGCTACACCTTC. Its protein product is CASSEPVGTGYHYGYTF.

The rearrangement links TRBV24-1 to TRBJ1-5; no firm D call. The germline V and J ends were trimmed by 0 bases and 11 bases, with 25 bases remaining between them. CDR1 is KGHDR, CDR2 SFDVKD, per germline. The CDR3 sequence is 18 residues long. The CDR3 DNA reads TGTGCCACCAGTGATTTGTCTCGGGTGGCAGACCTTGGAGGAGCCCAGCATTTT. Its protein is CATSDLSRVADLGGAQHF.

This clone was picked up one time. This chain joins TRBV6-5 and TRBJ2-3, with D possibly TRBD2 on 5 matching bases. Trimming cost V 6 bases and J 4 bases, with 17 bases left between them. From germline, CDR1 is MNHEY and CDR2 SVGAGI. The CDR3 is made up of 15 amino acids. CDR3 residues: CASRLGLAFADTQYF. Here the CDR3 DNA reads TGTGCCAGCAGACTAGGGCTAGCCTTCGCAGATACGCAGTATTTT.

The CDR3 DNA sequence: TGTGCCAGCAGTCGGACTGCGCAAGAGACCCAGTACTTC. Amino acids: CASSRTAQETQYF. V is TRBV6-5 and J is TRBJ2-5; D might be TRBD2 (5 bases). There are 13 residues in the CDR3. Germline-derived CDR1 and CDR2 are MNHEY and SVGAGI. The V gene lost 5 bases and the J gene lost 2 bases, with 9 bases spanning the gap.

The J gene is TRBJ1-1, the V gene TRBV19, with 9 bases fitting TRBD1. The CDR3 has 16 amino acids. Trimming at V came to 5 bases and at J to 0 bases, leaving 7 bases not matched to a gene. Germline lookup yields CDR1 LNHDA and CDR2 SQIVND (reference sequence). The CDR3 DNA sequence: TGTGCCAGTAGTCCTGGGACAGGGCAATTGAACACTGAAGCTTTCTTT. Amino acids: CASSPGTGQLNTEAFF.

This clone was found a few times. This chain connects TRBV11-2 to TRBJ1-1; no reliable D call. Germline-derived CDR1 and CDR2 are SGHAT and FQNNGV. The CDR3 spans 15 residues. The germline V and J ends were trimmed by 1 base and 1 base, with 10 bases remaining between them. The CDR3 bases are TGTGCCAGCAGCTTAGGTGGTGGGCCGAACACTGAAGCTTTCTTT. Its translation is CASSLGGGPNTEAFF.

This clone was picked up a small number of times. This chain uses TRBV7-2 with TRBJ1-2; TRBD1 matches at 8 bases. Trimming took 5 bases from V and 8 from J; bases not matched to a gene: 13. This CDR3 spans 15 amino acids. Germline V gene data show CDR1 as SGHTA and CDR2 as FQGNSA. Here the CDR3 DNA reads TGTGCCAGCAGCCCCGGACAGGGAGGGCTAACAGGCTACACCTTC. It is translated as CASSPGQGGLTGYTF.

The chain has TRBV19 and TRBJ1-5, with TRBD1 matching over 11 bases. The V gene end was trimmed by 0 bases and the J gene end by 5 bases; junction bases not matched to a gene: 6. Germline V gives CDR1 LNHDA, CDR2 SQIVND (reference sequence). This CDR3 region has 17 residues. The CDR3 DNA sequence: TGTGCCAGTAGTATAGATCTTCCGGGACAGGGGGATCAGCCCCAGCATTTT. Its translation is CASSIDLPGQGDQPQHF.

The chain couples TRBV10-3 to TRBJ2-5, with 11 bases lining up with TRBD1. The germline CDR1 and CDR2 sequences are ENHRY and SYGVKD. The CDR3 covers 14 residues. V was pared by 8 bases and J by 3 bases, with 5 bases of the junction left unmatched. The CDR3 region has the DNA TGTGCCATCCGGAGGGACAGGGGGGAAGAGACCCAGTACTTC. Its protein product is CAIRRDRGEETQYF.

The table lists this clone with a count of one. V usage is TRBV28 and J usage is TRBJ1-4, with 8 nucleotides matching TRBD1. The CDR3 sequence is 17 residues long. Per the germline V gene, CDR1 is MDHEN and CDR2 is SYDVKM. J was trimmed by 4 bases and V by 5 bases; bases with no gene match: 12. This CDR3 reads CASSDPKFGQGNEKLFF. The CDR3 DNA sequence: TGTGCCAGCAGTGATCCCAAATTCGGACAGGGTAATGAAAAACTGTTTTTT.

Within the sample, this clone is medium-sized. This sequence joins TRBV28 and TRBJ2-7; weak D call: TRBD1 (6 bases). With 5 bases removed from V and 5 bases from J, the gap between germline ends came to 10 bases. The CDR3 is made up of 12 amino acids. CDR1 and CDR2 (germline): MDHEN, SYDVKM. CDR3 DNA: TGTGCCAGCAGTGAGGGGGTCCACGAGCAGTACTTC. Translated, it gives CASSEGVHEQYF.

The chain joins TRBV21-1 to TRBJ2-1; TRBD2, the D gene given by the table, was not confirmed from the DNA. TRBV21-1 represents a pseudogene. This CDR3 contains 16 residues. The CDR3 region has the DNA TGTGCCAGCAGCAAAGTGGGGGGGTGGAATTACAATGAGCAGTTCTTC. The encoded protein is CASSKVGGWNYNEQFF.

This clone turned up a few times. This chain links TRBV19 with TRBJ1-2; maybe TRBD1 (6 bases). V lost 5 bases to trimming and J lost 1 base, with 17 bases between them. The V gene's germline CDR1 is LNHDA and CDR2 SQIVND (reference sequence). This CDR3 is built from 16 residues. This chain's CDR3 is CASSSARGYLNYGYTF. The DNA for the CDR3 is TGTGCCAGTAGTTCGGCCAGGGGTTATCTTAACTATGGCTACACCTTC.

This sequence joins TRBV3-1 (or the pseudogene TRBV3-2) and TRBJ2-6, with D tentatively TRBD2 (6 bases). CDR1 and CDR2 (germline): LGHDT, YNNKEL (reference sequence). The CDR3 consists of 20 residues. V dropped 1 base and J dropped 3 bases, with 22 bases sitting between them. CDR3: CASSQGSPIGSRDGANVLTF. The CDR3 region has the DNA TGTGCCAGCAGCCAAGGGTCCCCTATCGGCTCGCGGGATGGGGCCAACGTCCTGACTTTC.

CDR3 amino acids: CASSARDRGAVAFF. In DNA, the CDR3 is TGTGCCAGCAGTGCCCGGGACAGGGGGGCGGTAGCTTTCTTT. The chain combines TRBV27 with TRBJ1-1; TRBD1 matches at 11 bases. The CDR3 extends over 14 amino acids. Germline V gene data show CDR1 as MNHEY and CDR2 as SMNVEV (reference sequence). Losses at the gene ends were 5 bases for V and 10 bases for J; bases not matched to a gene: 9.

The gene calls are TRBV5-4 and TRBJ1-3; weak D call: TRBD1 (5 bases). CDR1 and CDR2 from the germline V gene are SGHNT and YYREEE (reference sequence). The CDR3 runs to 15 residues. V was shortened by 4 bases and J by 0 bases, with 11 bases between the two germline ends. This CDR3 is CASSRRGSSGNTIYF. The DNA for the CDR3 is TGTGCCAGCAGCCGGCGGGGGAGCTCTGGAAACACCATATATTTT. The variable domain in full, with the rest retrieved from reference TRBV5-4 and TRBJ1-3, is ETGVTQSPTHLIKTRGQQVTLRCSSQSGHNTVSWYQQALGQGPQFIFQYYREEENGRGNFPPRFSGLQFPNYSSELNVNALELDDSALYLCASSRRGSSGNTIYFGEGSWLTVV.

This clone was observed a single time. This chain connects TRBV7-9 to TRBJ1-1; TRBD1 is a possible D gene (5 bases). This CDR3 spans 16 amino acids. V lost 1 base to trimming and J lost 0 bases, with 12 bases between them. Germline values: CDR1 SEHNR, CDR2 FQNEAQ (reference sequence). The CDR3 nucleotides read TGTGCCAGCAGCTTAGGGGTGGGACTCATGAACACTGAAGCTTTCTTT. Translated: CASSLGVGLMNTEAFF.

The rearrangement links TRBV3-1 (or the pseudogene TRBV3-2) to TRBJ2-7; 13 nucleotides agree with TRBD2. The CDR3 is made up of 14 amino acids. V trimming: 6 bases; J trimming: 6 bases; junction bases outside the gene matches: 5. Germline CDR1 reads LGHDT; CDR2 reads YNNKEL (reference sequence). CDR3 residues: CASRRGTSGVEQYF. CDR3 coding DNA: TGTGCCAGCAGACGAGGGACTAGCGGGGTCGAGCAGTACTTC.

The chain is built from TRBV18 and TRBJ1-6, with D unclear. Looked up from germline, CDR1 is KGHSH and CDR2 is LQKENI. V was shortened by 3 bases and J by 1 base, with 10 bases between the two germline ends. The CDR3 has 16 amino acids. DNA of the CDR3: TGTGCCAGCTCACCGCCAGGAGGGTCCTATAATTCACCCCTCCACTTT. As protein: CASSPPGGSYNSPLHF.

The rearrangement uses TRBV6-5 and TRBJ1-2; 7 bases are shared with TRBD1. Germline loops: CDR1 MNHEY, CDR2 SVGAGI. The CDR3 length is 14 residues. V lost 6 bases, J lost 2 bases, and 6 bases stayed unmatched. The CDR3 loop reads CASRRTGFNYGYTF. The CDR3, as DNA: TGTGCCAGCAGAAGGACAGGCTTCAACTATGGCTACACCTTC.

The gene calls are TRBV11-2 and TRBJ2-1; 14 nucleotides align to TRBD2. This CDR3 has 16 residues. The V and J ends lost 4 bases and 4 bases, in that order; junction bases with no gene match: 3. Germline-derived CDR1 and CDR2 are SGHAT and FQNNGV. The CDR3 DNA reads TGTGCCAGCAGCTCCGGGACTAGCGGGGGATACAATGAGCAGTTCTTC. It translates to CASSSGTSGGYNEQFF.

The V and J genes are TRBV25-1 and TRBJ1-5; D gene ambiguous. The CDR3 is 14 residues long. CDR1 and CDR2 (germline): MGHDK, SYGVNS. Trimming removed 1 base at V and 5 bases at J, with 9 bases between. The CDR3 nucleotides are TGTGCCAGCAGTGAATTTGGAGGTTATCAGCCCCAGCATTTT. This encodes CASSEFGGYQPQHF.

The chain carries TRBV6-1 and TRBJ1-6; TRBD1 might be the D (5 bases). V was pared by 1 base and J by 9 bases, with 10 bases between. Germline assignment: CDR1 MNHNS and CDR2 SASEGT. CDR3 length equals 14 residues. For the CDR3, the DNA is TGTGCCAGCAGTGAAGTTGGGGCATTTTCACCCCTCCACTTT. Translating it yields CASSEVGAFSPLHF.

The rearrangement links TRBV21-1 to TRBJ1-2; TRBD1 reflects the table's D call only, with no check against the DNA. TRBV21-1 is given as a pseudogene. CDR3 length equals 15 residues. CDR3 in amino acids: CASSKADRIPYGYTF. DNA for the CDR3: TGTGCCAGCAGCAAAGCTGACAGGATCCCCTATGGCTACACCTTC.